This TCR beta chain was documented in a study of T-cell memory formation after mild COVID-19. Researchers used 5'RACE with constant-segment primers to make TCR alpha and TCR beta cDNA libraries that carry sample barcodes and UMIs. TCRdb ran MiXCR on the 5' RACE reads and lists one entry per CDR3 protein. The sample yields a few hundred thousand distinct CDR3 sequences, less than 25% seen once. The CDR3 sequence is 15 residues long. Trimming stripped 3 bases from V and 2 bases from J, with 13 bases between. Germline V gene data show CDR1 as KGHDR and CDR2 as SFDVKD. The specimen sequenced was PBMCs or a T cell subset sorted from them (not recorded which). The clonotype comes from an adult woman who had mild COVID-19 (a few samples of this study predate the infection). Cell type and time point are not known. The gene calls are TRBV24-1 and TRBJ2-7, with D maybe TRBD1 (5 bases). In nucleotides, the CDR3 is TGTGCCACCAGTGATGCAGTGACAGTGACCTACGAGCAGTACTTC. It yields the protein CATSDAVTVTYEQYF.